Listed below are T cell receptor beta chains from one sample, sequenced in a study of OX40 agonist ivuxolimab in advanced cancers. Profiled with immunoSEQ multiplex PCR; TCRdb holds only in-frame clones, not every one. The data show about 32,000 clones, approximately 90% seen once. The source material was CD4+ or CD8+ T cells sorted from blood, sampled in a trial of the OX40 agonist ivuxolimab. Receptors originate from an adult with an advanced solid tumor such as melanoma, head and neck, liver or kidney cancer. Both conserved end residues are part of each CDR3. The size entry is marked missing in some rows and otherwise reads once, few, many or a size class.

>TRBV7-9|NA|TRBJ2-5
CASSDGLHWKTQYF
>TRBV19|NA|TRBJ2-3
CASSHGKSTDTQYF
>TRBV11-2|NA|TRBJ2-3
CASSLRGGGTDTQYF
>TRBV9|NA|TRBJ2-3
CASSESEGGADTQYF
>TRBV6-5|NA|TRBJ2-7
CASRSGGAYEQYF
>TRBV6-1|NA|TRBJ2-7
CASSVASLTGLAGVQYF
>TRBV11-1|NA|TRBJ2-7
CASSPTQGGGHASYEQYF
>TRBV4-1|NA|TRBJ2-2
CASSLNTGELFF
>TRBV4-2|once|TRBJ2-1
CASSQDGQGVAYNEQFF
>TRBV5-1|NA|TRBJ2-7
CASSSTYEQYF
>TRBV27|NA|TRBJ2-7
CASSWTGGSIEQYF
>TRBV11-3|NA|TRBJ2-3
CASSLGVGNADTQYF
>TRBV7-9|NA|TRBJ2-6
CASSRTESGANVLTF
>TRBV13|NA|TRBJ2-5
CASSSQTSGSGETQYF
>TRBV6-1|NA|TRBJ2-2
CAGGQREGGTGELFF
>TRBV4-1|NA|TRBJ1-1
CASSQALGQGRAFF
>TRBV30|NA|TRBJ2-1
CAWSIDRGNEQFF
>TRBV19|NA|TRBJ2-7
CASSIVGGAYEQYF
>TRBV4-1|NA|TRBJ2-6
CASSQVGVFSGANVLTF
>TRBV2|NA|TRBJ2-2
CARRQALGELFF
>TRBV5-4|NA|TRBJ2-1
CASSLGQHYNEQFF
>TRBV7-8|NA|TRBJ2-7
CASSLVQGFYEQYF
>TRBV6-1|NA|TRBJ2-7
CASSEWASPTYEQYF
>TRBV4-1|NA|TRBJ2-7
CASSQVNSYEQYF
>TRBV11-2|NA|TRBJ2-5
CASSLEETQYF
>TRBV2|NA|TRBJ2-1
CASMVGGYNEQFF
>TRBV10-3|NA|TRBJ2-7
CAISTGAAGEQYF
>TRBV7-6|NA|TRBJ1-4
CAGSLNTGEKLFF
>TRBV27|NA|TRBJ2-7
CASSLARGYEQYF
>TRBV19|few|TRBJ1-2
CASSITSGSPYGYTF
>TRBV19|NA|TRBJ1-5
CASSIGAQPQHF
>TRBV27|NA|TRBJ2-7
CASASRTGFYEQYF